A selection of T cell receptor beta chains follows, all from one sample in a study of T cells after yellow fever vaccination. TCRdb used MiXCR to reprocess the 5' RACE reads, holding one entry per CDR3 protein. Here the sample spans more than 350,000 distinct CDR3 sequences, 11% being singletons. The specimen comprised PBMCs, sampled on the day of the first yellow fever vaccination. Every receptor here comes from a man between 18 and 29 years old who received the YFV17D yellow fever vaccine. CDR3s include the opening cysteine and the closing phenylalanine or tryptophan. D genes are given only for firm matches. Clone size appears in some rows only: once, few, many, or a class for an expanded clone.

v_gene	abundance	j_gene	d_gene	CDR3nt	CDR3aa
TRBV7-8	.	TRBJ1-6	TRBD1	TGTGCCAGCAGCCGACCCGGACAGGAAAATTCACCCCTCCACTTT	CASSRPGQENSPLHF
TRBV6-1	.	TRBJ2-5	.	TGTGCCAGCAGGCCCTGGCCTAGCAACCAAGAGACCCAGTACTTC	CASRPWPSNQETQYF
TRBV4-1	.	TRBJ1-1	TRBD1	TGCGCCAGCAGCCAACCCACGACAGGGGTGAACACTGAAGCTTTCTTT	CASSQPTTGVNTEAFF
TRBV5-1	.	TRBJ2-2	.	TGCGCCAGCAGCTTAGGGACATCTAACACCGGGGAGCTGTTTTTT	CASSLGTSNTGELFF
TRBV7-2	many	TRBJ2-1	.	TGTGCCAGCAGCTTACAGCGGAGCTCCTACAATGAGCAGTTCTTC	CASSLQRSSYNEQFF
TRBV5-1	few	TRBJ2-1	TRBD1	TGCGCCAGCATGCTGACAGGGGGCAAGTCCTACAATGAGCAGTTCTTC	CASMLTGGKSYNEQFF
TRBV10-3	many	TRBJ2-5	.	TGTGCCATCAGTGGTGGAGGGGAGACCCAGTACTTC	CAISGGGETQYF
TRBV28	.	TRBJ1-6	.	TGTGCCATCACGGACACGAGCTCCTATAATTCACCCCTCCACTTT	CAITDTSSYNSPLHF
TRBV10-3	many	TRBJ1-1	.	TGTGCCATCAGGTGGGACATGTCCACTGAAGCTTTCTTT	CAIRWDMSTEAFF
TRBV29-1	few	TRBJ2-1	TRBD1	TGCAGCGTTGACGAGGGGGCCGCCTACAATGAGCAGTTCTTC	CSVDEGAAYNEQFF
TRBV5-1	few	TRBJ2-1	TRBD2	TGCGCCAGCAGCTTGGCGAGCGGGGGGGCAAATGAGCAGTTCTTC	CASSLASGGANEQFF
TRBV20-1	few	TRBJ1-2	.	TGCAGTGCCCCGGGCGGATACTATGGCTACACCTTC	CSAPGGYYGYTF
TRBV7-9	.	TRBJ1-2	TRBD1	TGTGCCAGCAGCTTCACAGGGGTTGCCTATGGCTACACCTTC	CASSFTGVAYGYTF
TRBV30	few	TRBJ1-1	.	TGTGCCTGGAGGACAGGATACCTGAACACTGAAGCTTTCTTT	CAWRTGYLNTEAFF
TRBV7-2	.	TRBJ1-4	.	TGTGCCAGCAGCTCCAGGGGATTGGGTGAAAAACTGTTTTTT	CASSSRGLGEKLFF
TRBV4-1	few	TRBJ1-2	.	TGCGCCAGCAGCCCGGGAGGAAGGGGCTATGGCTACACCTTC	CASSPGGRGYGYTF
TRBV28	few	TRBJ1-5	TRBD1	TGTGCCCTCCCTAACAGGGGGCAAGGGAATCAGCCCCAGCATTTT	CALPNRGQGNQPQHF
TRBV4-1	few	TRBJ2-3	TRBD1	TGCGCCACCACCCGGGGGCAGACAGGGGTATCAGATACGCAGTATTTT	CATTRGQTGVSDTQYF
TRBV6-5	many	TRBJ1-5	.	TGTGCCAGCAGTTACGCCCAGATCAATCAGCCCCAGCATTTT	CASSYAQINQPQHF
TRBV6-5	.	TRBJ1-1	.	TGTGCCAGCAGTTACTCGAGGTTGGGATTTGAAGCTTTCTTT	CASSYSRLGFEAFF
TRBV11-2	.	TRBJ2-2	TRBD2	TGTGCCAGCAGCAGGACTAGGGAACCAAACACCGGGGAGCTGTTTTTT	CASSRTREPNTGELFF
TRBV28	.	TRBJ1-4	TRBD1	TGTGCCAGCAGCTCTCAGACAGGGCCAAATGAAAAACTGTTTTTT	CASSSQTGPNEKLFF
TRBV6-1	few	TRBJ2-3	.	TGTGCCAGCAGTCGACGCTCTCGTCAAACAGATACGCAGTATTTT	CASSRRSRQTDTQYF
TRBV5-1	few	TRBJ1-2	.	TGCGCCAGCAGCTTGGTTTCAACTAACTATGGCTACACCTTC	CASSLVSTNYGYTF
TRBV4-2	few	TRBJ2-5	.	TGTGCCAGCAGCCAAGTTGGTACCGGTGGGACCCAGTACTTC	CASSQVGTGGTQYF
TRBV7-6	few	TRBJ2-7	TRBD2	TGTGCCAGCAGCTACGGGGGGGGTACGAACGAGCAGTACTTC	CASSYGGGTNEQYF
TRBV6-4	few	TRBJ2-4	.	TGTCCGACGAAAGGTTTATTGGCCAAAAACATTCAGTACTTC	CPTKGLLAKNIQYF
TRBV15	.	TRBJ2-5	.	TGTGCCACCAGCAGAGATCTAAGGATTTGGGAGACCCAGTACTTC	CATSRDLRIWETQYF
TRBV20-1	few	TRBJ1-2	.	TGCAGTGGGTTGGACAGCTTCAACTATGGCTACACCTTC	CSGLDSFNYGYTF
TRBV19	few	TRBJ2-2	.	TGTGCCAGTAGTGAGATGCACACCGGGGAGCTGTTTTTT	CASSEMHTGELFF
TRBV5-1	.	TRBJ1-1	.	TGCGCCAGCTTGCCGCGGGGGGGTTCTTTATCTGAAGCTTTCTTT	CASLPRGGSLSEAFF
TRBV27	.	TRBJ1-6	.	TGTGCCAGCCGCAGGGTTGGTTCACCCCTCCACTTT	CASRRVGSPLHF
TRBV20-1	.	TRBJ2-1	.	TGCAGTGCTAGAATGGGGCGCTCCTACAATGAGCAGTTCTTC	CSARMGRSYNEQFF
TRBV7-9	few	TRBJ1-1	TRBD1	TGTGCCAGCACCCCGGGGACAGGGGTCTTCCTAAACACTGAAGCTTTCTTT	CASTPGTGVFLNTEAFF
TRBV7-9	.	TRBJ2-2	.	TGTGCCAGCAGCTCGCGGGACCCATCGGGGGGGGAGCTGTTTTTT	CASSSRDPSGGELFF
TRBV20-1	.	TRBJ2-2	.	TGCAGTGCTGTAAGAGGCAGGCCGGACGCCGGGGAGCTGTTTTTT	CSAVRGRPDAGELFF
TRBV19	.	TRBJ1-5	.	TGTGCCACCCCCGGGACCCCGAATCAGCCCCAGCATTTT	CATPGTPNQPQHF
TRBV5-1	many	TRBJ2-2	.	TGCGCCAGCAGCCCAAGGGGGGGCACCGGGGAGCTGTTTTTT	CASSPRGGTGELFF
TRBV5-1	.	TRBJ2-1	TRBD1	TGCGCCAGCAGCTTCCTCGACAGGGGGAGTGAGCAGTTCTTC	CASSFLDRGSEQFF
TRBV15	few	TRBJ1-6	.	TGTGCCACCAGCGCCCAAAATTCACCCCTCCACTTT	CATSAQNSPLHF
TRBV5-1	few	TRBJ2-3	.	TGCGCCAGCAGCTTGGGAGGGGCGATAGATACGCAGTATTTT	CASSLGGAIDTQYF
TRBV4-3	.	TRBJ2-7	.	TGCGCCAGCAGCCAAGATTGGACGGACGCCTACGAGCAGTACTTC	CASSQDWTDAYEQYF
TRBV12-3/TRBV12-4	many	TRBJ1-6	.	TGTGCCAGCAAACGCAGGGAAGTGTTTAATTCACCCCTCCACTTT	CASKRREVFNSPLHF
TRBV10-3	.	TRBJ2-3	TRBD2	TGTGCCAGCAGGTACTCTAGCGGGGGGGCCCATACGCAGTATTTT	CASRYSSGGAHTQYF
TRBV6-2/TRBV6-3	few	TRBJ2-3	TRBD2	TGTGCCAGCTGGGGAGGGCTAGCGGAGACAGATACGCAGTATTTT	CASWGGLAETDTQYF
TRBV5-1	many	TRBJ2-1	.	TGCGCCAGCAGTTCCAGCGCCTCCGTGGATGAGCAGTTCTTC	CASSSSASVDEQFF
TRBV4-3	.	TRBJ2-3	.	TGCGCCAGCAGCCAAGATCCAGGGACAGATACGCAGTATTTT	CASSQDPGTDTQYF
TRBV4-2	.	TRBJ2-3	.	TGTGCCAGCAGCCAAGATCTCCAGGGAAGAGGGAATACGCAGTATTTT	CASSQDLQGRGNTQYF
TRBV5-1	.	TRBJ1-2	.	TGCGCCAGCAGCTTACCCCTCGGGGATGGCTACACCTTC	CASSLPLGDGYTF
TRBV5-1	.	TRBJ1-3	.	TGCGCCAGCAGCTTGGCTTCCACAGGGAGCTCTGGAAACACCATATATTTT	CASSLASTGSSGNTIYF
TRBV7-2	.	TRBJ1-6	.	TGTGCCAGCAACTTCGTGAATAATTCACCCCTCCACTTT	CASNFVNNSPLHF
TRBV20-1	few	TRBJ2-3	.	TGCAGTGCTAGAGATTGGGGGCGGGAGAGAGATACGCAGTATTTT	CSARDWGRERDTQYF
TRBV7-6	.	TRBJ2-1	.	TGTGCCAGCAGCGCCTGGGGGAGTGACAATGAGCAGTTCTTC	CASSAWGSDNEQFF
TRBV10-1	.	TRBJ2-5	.	TGCGCCAGCAGACCCCCGGGGCCAGGGGAGACCCAGTACTTC	CASRPPGPGETQYF
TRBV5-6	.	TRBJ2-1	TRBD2	TGTGCCAGCAGCACCCCAGCGGGGGGGCTGAATGAGCAGTTCTTC	CASSTPAGGLNEQFF
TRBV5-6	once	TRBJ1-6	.	TGTGCCAGCAGCTTAGGGGACATCGGGAATTCACCCCTCCACTTT	CASSLGDIGNSPLHF
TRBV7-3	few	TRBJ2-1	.	TGTGCCAGCAGCTTCTTCTTGGGCACCTACAATGAGCAGTTCTTC	CASSFFLGTYNEQFF